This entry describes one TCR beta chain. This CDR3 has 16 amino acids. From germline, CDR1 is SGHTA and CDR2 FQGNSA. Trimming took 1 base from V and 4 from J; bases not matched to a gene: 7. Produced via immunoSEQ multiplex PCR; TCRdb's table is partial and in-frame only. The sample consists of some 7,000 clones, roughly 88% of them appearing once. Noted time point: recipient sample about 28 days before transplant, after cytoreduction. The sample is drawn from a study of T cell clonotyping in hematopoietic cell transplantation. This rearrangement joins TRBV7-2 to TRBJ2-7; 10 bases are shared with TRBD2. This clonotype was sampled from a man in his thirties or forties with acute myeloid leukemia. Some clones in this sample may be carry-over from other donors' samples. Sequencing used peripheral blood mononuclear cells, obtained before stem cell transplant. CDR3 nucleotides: TGTGCCAGCAGCTTAGAGCCAGCGGGAGGGGGGTACGAGCAGTACTTC. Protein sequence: CASSLEPAGGGYEQYF.